This TCR beta chain was found in a study of T cells in Graves' hyperthyroidism and ophthalmopathy. Study summary: Before any treatment, at initial diagnosis, peripheral blood was collected. Whole-study findings and limits: Peripheral blood also featured most of the thyroid clonotypes expanded above 0.001.

From germline, CDR1 is MNHEY and CDR2 SVGEGT. The CDR3 has 14 amino acids. The V end was cut by 8 bases, the J end by 1 base, with 14 bases between. Diagnostic decisions used clinical symptoms, serum thyroxine and TRAb, thyroid ultrasound and orbital computed tomography. This clonotype appeared many times. The target antigen is unknown. Researchers took RNA transcripts and amplified the TCR beta CDR3 regions from them. The primer set for the first-round RT-PCR of the TCR CDR3 was HTBI. TCRdb called the multiplex PCR reads again in MiXCR, with one record for every CDR3 protein. There are nearly 250,000 distinct CDR3 sequences in the sample; around 17% occur only once, and around 30% lies in the top ten.

Sequencing was done on a sample of blood. The chain has TRBV6-2 or TRBV6-3 and TRBJ1-2, with a tentative D call TRBD1 (5 bases). The sequence was collected from a woman younger than 35 with Graves' ophthalmopathy. CDR3 region: CASLDRFNNYGYTF. Written as DNA, the CDR3 is TGTGCCAGCCTCGACAGATTCAATAACTATGGCTACACCTTC.